The rows below give T cell receptor beta chains drawn from one sample of a study of blood T cell repertoires in COVID-19. Data came from immunoSEQ multiplex PCR; TCRdb stores just in-frame clones and leaves some out. The sample holds about 670,000 clones; about nine tenths are singletons and the top ten take more than 0.25%. The source material was peripheral blood. The receptors here all came from a woman aged 18-30 years with acute or convalescent COVID-19. Both conserved end residues are part of each CDR3. D genes are given only for firm matches. A clone size is listed for some rows: how often the clone was seen (once, few, many), or a class if it is expanded.

V gene: TRBV5-1
J gene: TRBJ1-4
clone size: -
D gene: -
CDR3 DNA: TGCGCCAGCAGCTTGGACAGGGCGGGTGAAAAACTGTTTTTT
CDR3 protein: CASSLDRAGEKLFF

V gene: TRBV7-2
J gene: TRBJ1-2
clone size: -
D gene: -
CDR3 DNA: TGTGCCAGCAGTCGCAAAGGACAGACTTTAACTAACTATGGCTACACCTTC
CDR3 protein: CASSRKGQTLTNYGYTF

V gene: TRBV18
J gene: TRBJ2-6
clone size: -
D gene: TRBD1
CDR3 DNA: TGTGCCAGCTCACTATCCGGGACAGGCAACGTCCTGACTTTC
CDR3 protein: CASSLSGTGNVLTF

V gene: TRBV6-5
J gene: TRBJ2-3
clone size: once
D gene: -
CDR3 DNA: TGTGCCAGCAGTTACGGTATTAACAGATTCACAGATACGCAGTATTTT
CDR3 protein: CASSYGINRFTDTQYF

V gene: TRBV3-1/TRBV3-2
J gene: TRBJ1-2
clone size: -
D gene: -
CDR3 DNA: TGTGCCAGCAGCCGGGCTCAGGGAGGCTATGGCTACACCTTC
CDR3 protein: CASSRAQGGYGYTF

V gene: TRBV7-9
J gene: TRBJ1-4
clone size: -
D gene: -
CDR3 DNA: TGTGCCAGCAGCTTATCGGACGGAGGAGGTTGGCGGGAAAAACTGTTTTTT
CDR3 protein: CASSLSDGGGWREKLFF

V gene: TRBV19
J gene: TRBJ2-7
clone size: -
D gene: TRBD2
CDR3 DNA: TGTGCCAGTACCCGGGACTATTCTGCCCACGAGCAGTACTTC
CDR3 protein: CASTRDYSAHEQYF

V gene: TRBV4-1
J gene: TRBJ2-7
clone size: few
D gene: TRBD1
CDR3 DNA: TGCGCCAGCAGCCAAGGTGTAAGGCAGGGGGCCTACGAGCAGTACTTC
CDR3 protein: CASSQGVRQGAYEQYF

V gene: TRBV6-5
J gene: TRBJ1-1
clone size: -
D gene: -
CDR3 DNA: TGTGCCTCCTGGGGGGACACTGAAGCTTTCTTT
CDR3 protein: CASWGDTEAFF

V gene: TRBV2
J gene: TRBJ1-6
clone size: -
D gene: TRBD1
CDR3 DNA: TGTGCCGGACAGGGGGCGGATCTCAGAAATTCACCCCTCCACTTT
CDR3 protein: CAGQGADLRNSPLHF

V gene: TRBV4-1
J gene: TRBJ1-3
clone size: -
D gene: -
CDR3 DNA: TGCGCCAGCAGTATATCAGGGGCCTCTGGAAACACCATATATTTT
CDR3 protein: CASSISGASGNTIYF

V gene: TRBV5-1
J gene: TRBJ1-2
clone size: -
D gene: -
CDR3 DNA: TGCGCCAGCAGCTTGGGGCCCCTACAGGCTAGAGCTAACTATGGCTACACCTTC
CDR3 protein: CASSLGPLQARANYGYTF

V gene: TRBV9
J gene: TRBJ1-2
clone size: -
D gene: TRBD1
CDR3 DNA: TGTGCCAGCAGTCAGGAAGGGACAGGGAACGGCTACACCTTC
CDR3 protein: CASSQEGTGNGYTF

V gene: TRBV5-1
J gene: TRBJ2-7
clone size: -
D gene: -
CDR3 DNA: TGCGCCAGCAGCTTGATCATGGACAGTCCATCCTACGAGCAGTACTTC
CDR3 protein: CASSLIMDSPSYEQYF

V gene: TRBV5-1
J gene: TRBJ2-7
clone size: -
D gene: -
CDR3 DNA: TGCGCCAGCAGCCGAGGGGGTTACGAGCAGTACTTC
CDR3 protein: CASSRGGYEQYF

V gene: TRBV6-5
J gene: TRBJ1-2
clone size: -
D gene: -
CDR3 DNA: TGTGCCAGCAGTACGACAGAGCCTTATGGCTACACCTTC
CDR3 protein: CASSTTEPYGYTF

V gene: TRBV7-9
J gene: TRBJ2-3
clone size: -
D gene: -
CDR3 DNA: TGTGCCAGCAGCCACACCTCGGACCCAGGGCTTGAAGATACGCAGTATTTT
CDR3 protein: CASSHTSDPGLEDTQYF

V gene: TRBV5-1
J gene: TRBJ2-2
clone size: -
D gene: TRBD1
CDR3 DNA: TGCGCCAGCACGAAACCGGGACAGGCGAACACCGGGGAGCTGTTTTTT
CDR3 protein: CASTKPGQANTGELFF

V gene: TRBV5-5
J gene: TRBJ2-1
clone size: -
D gene: TRBD2
CDR3 DNA: TGTGCCAGCAGCTTGTTGCTAGCGGGGACCGCGAGCTCCTACAATGAGCAGTTCTTC
CDR3 protein: CASSLLLAGTASSYNEQFF

V gene: TRBV9
J gene: TRBJ2-1
clone size: -
D gene: TRBD2
CDR3 DNA: TGTGCCAGCAGCGATCGGACTAGCGGGGGAGATTACAATGAGCAGTTCTTC
CDR3 protein: CASSDRTSGGDYNEQFF

V gene: TRBV2
J gene: TRBJ2-2
clone size: -
D gene: TRBD1
CDR3 DNA: TGTGCCAGCCAGACAGGGTACACCGGGGAGCTGTTTTTT
CDR3 protein: CASQTGYTGELFF

V gene: TRBV30
J gene: TRBJ1-2
clone size: -
D gene: -
CDR3 DNA: TGTGCCTGGAATCAGGGCGCGGTATGTACCTTC
CDR3 protein: CAWNQGAVCTF

V gene: TRBV2
J gene: TRBJ2-4
clone size: -
D gene: TRBD2
CDR3 DNA: TGTGCCAGCAGTGAAAGCCTCCTAGCGGGGGTAGCCAAAAACATTCAGTACTTC
CDR3 protein: CASSESLLAGVAKNIQYF

V gene: TRBV12-5
J gene: TRBJ2-7
clone size: -
D gene: TRBD1
CDR3 DNA: TGTCCCGAGGGGGCCGCGGAGCAGTACTTC
CDR3 protein: CPEGAAEQYF

V gene: TRBV27
J gene: TRBJ1-2
clone size: -
D gene: TRBD1
CDR3 DNA: TGTGCCACCCTGGGGGGACAGGGGAACTATGGCTACACCTTC
CDR3 protein: CATLGGQGNYGYTF

V gene: TRBV13
J gene: TRBJ1-5
clone size: -
D gene: TRBD1
CDR3 DNA: TGTGCCAGCAGCTTAGGGGACAGGGGAGAACAGCCCCAGCATTTT
CDR3 protein: CASSLGDRGEQPQHF

V gene: TRBV6-5
J gene: TRBJ1-5
clone size: -
D gene: TRBD1
CDR3 DNA: TGTGCCAGCATACTTGGAACAGGGGTGAATCAGCCCCAGCATTTT
CDR3 protein: CASILGTGVNQPQHF

V gene: TRBV5-4
J gene: TRBJ2-3
clone size: -
D gene: -
CDR3 DNA: TGTGCCAGCAGCTGGGGGGGCAAAGATACGCAGTATTTT
CDR3 protein: CASSWGGKDTQYF

V gene: TRBV12-3/TRBV12-4
J gene: TRBJ1-1
clone size: -
D gene: -
CDR3 DNA: TGTGCCAGCAGTGACAGGTGGAACACTGAAGCTTTCTTT
CDR3 protein: CASSDRWNTEAFF

V gene: TRBV6-6
J gene: TRBJ2-2
clone size: -
D gene: -
CDR3 DNA: TGTGCCAGCAGTTACAAGGGGCACGGGGAGCTGTTTTTT
CDR3 protein: CASSYKGHGELFF

V gene: TRBV24-1
J gene: TRBJ2-1
clone size: -
D gene: TRBD2
CDR3 DNA: TGTGCCACCAGTGATTTGCCGAGAAGCGGGGGCCCACATAGCTCCTACAATGAGCAGTTCTTC
CDR3 protein: CATSDLPRSGGPHSSYNEQFF

V gene: TRBV7-2
J gene: TRBJ1-3
clone size: -
D gene: -
CDR3 DNA: TGTGCCAGCAGCCCGGGGGGGGGCTTCGTTGGAAACACCATATATTTT
CDR3 protein: CASSPGGGFVGNTIYF

V gene: TRBV18
J gene: TRBJ2-5
clone size: -
D gene: -
CDR3 DNA: TGTGCCAGCTCACCAAATTCGCGGTCATGGACCCAGTACTTC
CDR3 protein: CASSPNSRSWTQYF

V gene: TRBV5-4
J gene: TRBJ1-2
clone size: -
D gene: TRBD1
CDR3 DNA: TGTGCCAGCAGATACAGGGGGCGCAAGTATGGCTACACCTTC
CDR3 protein: CASRYRGRKYGYTF

V gene: TRBV19
J gene: TRBJ1-1
clone size: -
D gene: -
CDR3 DNA: TGTGCCAGTACCTCTTTTACTGAAGCTTTCTTT
CDR3 protein: CASTSFTEAFF

V gene: TRBV5-1
J gene: TRBJ2-5
clone size: -
D gene: TRBD1
CDR3 DNA: TGCGCCAGCGCCCACCAGGGGGACGAGACCCAGTACTTC
CDR3 protein: CASAHQGDETQYF

V gene: TRBV6-4
J gene: TRBJ1-2
clone size: once
D gene: -
CDR3 DNA: TGTGCCAGCAGCCAACAGGGTGGAATTACTGGCTACACCTTC
CDR3 protein: CASSQQGGITGYTF

V gene: TRBV7-2
J gene: TRBJ1-1
clone size: -
D gene: -
CDR3 DNA: TGTGCCAGCAGCTTACATGGAGGGGTAAACACTGAAGCTTTCTTT
CDR3 protein: CASSLHGGVNTEAFF

V gene: TRBV19
J gene: TRBJ1-5
clone size: once
D gene: TRBD1
CDR3 DNA: TGTGCCAGTAACCGACCTGGGGGACAGGGGTCACCTAGCAATCAGCCCCAGCATTTT
CDR3 protein: CASNRPGGQGSPSNQPQHF

V gene: TRBV18
J gene: TRBJ1-1
clone size: -
D gene: -
CDR3 DNA: TGTGCCAGCTCACCTACGGACGAGGGCACTGAAGCTTTCTTT
CDR3 protein: CASSPTDEGTEAFF

V gene: TRBV2
J gene: TRBJ1-1
clone size: -
D gene: TRBD1
CDR3 DNA: TGTGCCAGCAGTACTCAGGGGGATAGCACTGAAGCTTTCTTT
CDR3 protein: CASSTQGDSTEAFF

V gene: TRBV6-5
J gene: TRBJ1-5
clone size: once
D gene: -
CDR3 DNA: TGTGCCAGCAGTTACTCCGCGTATCAGCCCCAGCATTTT
CDR3 protein: CASSYSAYQPQHF

V gene: TRBV27
J gene: TRBJ2-7
clone size: -
D gene: -
CDR3 DNA: TGTGCCAGCAGTTTATCGGGGGGAAGCTTCTACGAGCAGTACTTC
CDR3 protein: CASSLSGGSFYEQYF

V gene: TRBV7-3
J gene: TRBJ2-3
clone size: -
D gene: -
CDR3 DNA: TGTGCCAGCAGCTTGGCTAGACCCCCCACAGATACGCAGTATTTT
CDR3 protein: CASSLARPPTDTQYF

V gene: TRBV10-3
J gene: TRBJ1-2
clone size: -
D gene: TRBD1
CDR3 DNA: TGTGCCATCAGTGACAATAGGGGGCCAAACTATGGCTACACCTTC
CDR3 protein: CAISDNRGPNYGYTF

V gene: TRBV7-9
J gene: TRBJ2-1
clone size: -
D gene: TRBD2
CDR3 DNA: TGTGCCAGCAGCTGGGGAAGCGGGGGTTACAATGAGCAGTTCTTC
CDR3 protein: CASSWGSGGYNEQFF

V gene: TRBV21-1
J gene: TRBJ1-2
clone size: -
D gene: -
CDR3 DNA: TGTGCCAGCAGCAAACCTCGGAGCTATGGCTACACCTTC
CDR3 protein: CASSKPRSYGYTF

V gene: TRBV6-4
J gene: TRBJ1-2
clone size: -
D gene: TRBD1
CDR3 DNA: TGTGCCAGCAGTGACTCGATGACAGGGAATGGCTACACCTTC
CDR3 protein: CASSDSMTGNGYTF

V gene: TRBV4-1
J gene: TRBJ1-2
clone size: -
D gene: -
CDR3 DNA: TGCGCCAGCAGCCGACCGGACATGACCTATGGCTACACCTTC
CDR3 protein: CASSRPDMTYGYTF

V gene: TRBV6-6
J gene: TRBJ2-7
clone size: -
D gene: -
CDR3 DNA: TGTGCCAGCAGGCTCGGTTCCCTGTTTAGCGAGCAGTACTTC
CDR3 protein: CASRLGSLFSEQYF

V gene: TRBV30
J gene: TRBJ1-2
clone size: -
D gene: -
CDR3 DNA: TGTGCCTGGAGTGCCGCTTCCGGCAGGGCGGAGGGCTACACCTTC
CDR3 protein: CAWSAASGRAEGYTF

V gene: TRBV28
J gene: TRBJ2-3
clone size: -
D gene: TRBD2
CDR3 DNA: TGTGCCAGCAGACGCGCGGGGGGGCTTACAGATACGCAGTATTTT
CDR3 protein: CASRRAGGLTDTQYF

V gene: TRBV24-1
J gene: TRBJ2-5
clone size: -
D gene: -
CDR3 DNA: TGTGCCACCAGTGACCGCCACAGGGCCGGTCAAGAGACCCAGTACTTC
CDR3 protein: CATSDRHRAGQETQYF

V gene: TRBV2
J gene: TRBJ1-1
clone size: -
D gene: -
CDR3 DNA: TGTGCCAGCACACTTGGGGGGGAAGGTGAAGCTTTCTTT
CDR3 protein: CASTLGGEGEAFF

V gene: TRBV6-4
J gene: TRBJ2-2
clone size: -
D gene: TRBD2
CDR3 DNA: TGTGCCAGCAGTGACAAAGGAAGCGGGGGGCTGGCCGGGGAGCTGTTTTTT
CDR3 protein: CASSDKGSGGLAGELFF